This T cell receptor beta chain emerged from a study of a mutant IDH1 vaccine in newly diagnosed glioma. Sequenced by immunoSEQ multiplex PCR; TCRdb stores in-frame clones only, minus some. In the table there are about 67,000 clones, about 80% of which are singletons. This clone appeared once. Its antigen remains unknown. The CDR3 consists of 16 residues. Between the trimmed V and J ends, which lost 3 bases and 5 bases, there was a span of 17 bases. Germline V gives CDR1 MNHEY, CDR2 SMNVEV (reference sequence). Time point meaning: week 23, last vaccination. Every single dose of the vaccine, 300 ug of mutant IDH1 20-mer peptide, came with topical imiquimod.

This receptor was taken from a man aged 18-30 years with glioma. V gene TRBV27 combines with J gene TRBJ2-1; D is unclear. This specimen consisted of PBMCs, obtained from a glioma patient whose treatment included an IDH1 peptide vaccine. Here the CDR3 DNA reads TGTGCCAGCAGTTTTCTGGGTCCTATCAAGGACAATGAGCAGTTCTTC. Encoded protein: CASSFLGPIKDNEQFF.